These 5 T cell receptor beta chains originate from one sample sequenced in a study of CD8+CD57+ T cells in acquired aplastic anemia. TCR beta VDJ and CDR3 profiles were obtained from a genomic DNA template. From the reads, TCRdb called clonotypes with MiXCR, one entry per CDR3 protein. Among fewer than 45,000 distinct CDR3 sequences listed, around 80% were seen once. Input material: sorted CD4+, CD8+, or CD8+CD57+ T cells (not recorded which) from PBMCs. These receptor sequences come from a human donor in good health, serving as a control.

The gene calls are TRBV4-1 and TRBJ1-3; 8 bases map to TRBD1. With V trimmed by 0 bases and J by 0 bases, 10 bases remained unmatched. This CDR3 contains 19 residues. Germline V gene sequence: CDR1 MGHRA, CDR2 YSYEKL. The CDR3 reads CASSQDRMGTGGSGNTIYF. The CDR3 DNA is TGCGCCAGCAGCCAAGATAGGATGGGGACAGGAGGCTCTGGAAACACCATATATTTT.

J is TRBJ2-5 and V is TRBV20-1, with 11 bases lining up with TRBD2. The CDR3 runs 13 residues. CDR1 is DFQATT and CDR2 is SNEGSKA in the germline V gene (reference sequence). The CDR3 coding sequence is TGCAGAGCCCTAGCGGGGGGCGCGGGCGCCCAGTACTTC. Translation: CRALAGGAGAQYF.

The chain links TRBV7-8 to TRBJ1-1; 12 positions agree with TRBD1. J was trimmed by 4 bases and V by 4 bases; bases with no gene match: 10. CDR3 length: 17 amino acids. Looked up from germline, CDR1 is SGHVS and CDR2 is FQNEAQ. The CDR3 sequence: CASSSSGTGGGRTEAFF. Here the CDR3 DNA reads TGTGCCAGCAGCTCCTCCGGGACAGGGGGCGGGCGCACTGAAGCTTTCTTT.

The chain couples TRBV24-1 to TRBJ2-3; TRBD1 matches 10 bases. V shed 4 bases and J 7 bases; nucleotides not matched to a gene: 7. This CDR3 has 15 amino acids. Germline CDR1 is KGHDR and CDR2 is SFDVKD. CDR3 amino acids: CATSDGGQGWNTQYF. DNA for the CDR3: TGTGCCACCAGTGACGGGGGACAGGGGTGGAATACGCAGTATTTT.

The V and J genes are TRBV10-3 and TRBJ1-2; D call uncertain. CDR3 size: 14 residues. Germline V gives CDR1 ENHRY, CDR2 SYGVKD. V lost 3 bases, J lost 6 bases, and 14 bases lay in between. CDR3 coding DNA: TGTGCCATCAGTGAAGGCCTAGGAGCAAATGGCTACACCTTC. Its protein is CAISEGLGANGYTF.